The clone carrying this TCR beta chain has a count of ten or more. Its antigen is still unknown. Using its own MiXCR run on the RACE reads, TCRdb lists one record per CDR3 protein. The sample gives about 260,000 distinct CDR3 sequences, approximately 8.6% of which show up once; about 2.1% is in the top ten. Germline V gives CDR1 SQVTM, CDR2 ANQGSEA. V shed 2 bases and J shed 3 bases, with 9 bases lying between them. The CDR3 covers 13 residues. This sample is drawn from a study of human T cells and chemical hapten exposure. Whole-study findings and limits: Compared to controls, expanded TCRs made significantly more large clusters of similar CDR3s.

Time point: pre-sensitization, week 0. As for treatment: therapeutic diphenylcyclopropenone sensitization with weekly scalp DPC. The sequence derives from a middle-aged woman with alopecia areata. Some clones in this sample may be carry-over from other donors' samples. V is TRBV29-1 and J is TRBJ2-3; D is undetermined. The input for sequencing was whole blood, taken in connection with sensitization to the hapten diphenylcyclopropenone (DPC). The CDR3 loop is CSVEQVETDTQYF. The CDR3 bases are TGCAGCGTTGAACAGGTCGAGACAGATACGCAGTATTTT.